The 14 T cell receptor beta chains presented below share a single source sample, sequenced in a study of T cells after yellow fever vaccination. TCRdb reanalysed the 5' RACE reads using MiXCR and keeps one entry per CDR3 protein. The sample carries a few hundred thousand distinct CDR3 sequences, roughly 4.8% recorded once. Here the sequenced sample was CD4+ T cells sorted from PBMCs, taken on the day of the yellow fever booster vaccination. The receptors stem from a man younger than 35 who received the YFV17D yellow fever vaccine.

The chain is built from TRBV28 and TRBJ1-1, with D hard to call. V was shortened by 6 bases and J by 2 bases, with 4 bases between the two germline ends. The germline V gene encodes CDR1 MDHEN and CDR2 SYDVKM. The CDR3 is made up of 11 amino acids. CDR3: CASRGNTEAFF. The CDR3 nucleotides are TGTGCCAGCAGGGGAAACACTGAAGCTTTCTTT. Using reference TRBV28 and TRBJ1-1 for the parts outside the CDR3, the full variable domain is DVKVTQSSRYLVKRTGEKVFLECVQDMDHENMFWYRQDPGLGLRLIYFSYDVKMKEKGDIPEGYSVSREKKERFSLILESASTNQTSMYLCASRGNTEAFFGQGTRLTVV.

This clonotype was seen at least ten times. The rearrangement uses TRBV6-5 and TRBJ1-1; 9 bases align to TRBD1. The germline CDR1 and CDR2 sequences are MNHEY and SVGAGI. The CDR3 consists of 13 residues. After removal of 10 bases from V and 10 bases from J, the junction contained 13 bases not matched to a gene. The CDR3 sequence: CATALRDRVGAFF. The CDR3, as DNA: TGTGCCACCGCCCTCCGGGACAGGGTTGGAGCTTTCTTT.

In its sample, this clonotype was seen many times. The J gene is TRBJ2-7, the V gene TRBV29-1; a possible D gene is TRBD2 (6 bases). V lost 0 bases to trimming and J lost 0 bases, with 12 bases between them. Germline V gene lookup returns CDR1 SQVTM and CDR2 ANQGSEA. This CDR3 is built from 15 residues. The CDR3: CSVEDPGGSSYEQYF. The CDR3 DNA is TGCAGCGTTGAAGATCCCGGGGGAAGCTCCTACGAGCAGTACTTC.

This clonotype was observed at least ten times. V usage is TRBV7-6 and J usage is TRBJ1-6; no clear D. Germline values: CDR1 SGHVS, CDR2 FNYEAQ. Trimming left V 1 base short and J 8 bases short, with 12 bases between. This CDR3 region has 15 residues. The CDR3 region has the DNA TGTGCCAGCAGCTTAGTACAAGGGAGGCATTCACCCCTCCACTTT. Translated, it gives CASSLVQGRHSPLHF.

CDR3 residues: CASSYGTGGSYEQYF. DNA for the CDR3: TGTGCCAGCAGTTACGGGACAGGGGGCTCCTACGAGCAGTACTTC. The chain joins TRBV6-2 or TRBV6-3 to TRBJ2-7; 11 nucleotides agree with TRBD1. Losses at the gene ends were 2 bases for V and 0 bases for J; bases not matched to a gene: 0. The CDR3 has 15 residues. Germline V gives CDR1 MNHEY, CDR2 SVGEGT.

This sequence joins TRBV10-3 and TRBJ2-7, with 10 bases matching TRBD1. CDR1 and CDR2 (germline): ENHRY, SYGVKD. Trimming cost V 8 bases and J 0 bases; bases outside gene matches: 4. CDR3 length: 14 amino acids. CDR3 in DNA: TGTGCCATCTCCGGGACAGGGGACTCCTACGAGCAGTACGTC. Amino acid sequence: CAISGTGDSYEQYV.

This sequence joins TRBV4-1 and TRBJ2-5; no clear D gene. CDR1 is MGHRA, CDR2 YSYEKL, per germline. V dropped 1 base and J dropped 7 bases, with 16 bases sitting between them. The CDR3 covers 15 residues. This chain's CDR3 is CASSQVIDGFGTQYF. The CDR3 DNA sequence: TGCGCCAGCAGCCAAGTGATAGACGGGTTCGGGACCCAGTACTTC.

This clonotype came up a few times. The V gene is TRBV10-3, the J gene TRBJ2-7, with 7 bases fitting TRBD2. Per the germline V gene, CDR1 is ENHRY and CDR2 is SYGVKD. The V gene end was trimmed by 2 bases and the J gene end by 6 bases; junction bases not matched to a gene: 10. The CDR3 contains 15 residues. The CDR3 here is CAISEQPSGVGEQYV. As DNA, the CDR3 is TGTGCCATCAGTGAGCAACCCAGCGGGGTCGGCGAGCAGTACGTC.

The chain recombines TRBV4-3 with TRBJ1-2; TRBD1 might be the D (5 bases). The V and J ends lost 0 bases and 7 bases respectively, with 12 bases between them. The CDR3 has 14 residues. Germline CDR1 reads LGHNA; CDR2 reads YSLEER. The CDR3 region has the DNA TGCGCCAGCAGCCAAGAAGGGGCGGTTCCTGGCTACACCTTC. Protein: CASSQEGAVPGYTF.

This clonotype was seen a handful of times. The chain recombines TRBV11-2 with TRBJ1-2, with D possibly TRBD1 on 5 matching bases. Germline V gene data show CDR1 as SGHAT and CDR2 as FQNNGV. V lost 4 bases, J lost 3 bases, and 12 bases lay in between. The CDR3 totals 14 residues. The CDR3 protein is CASSSLGDYYGYTF. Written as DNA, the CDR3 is TGTGCCAGCAGCTCCCTCGGGGACTACTATGGCTACACCTTC.

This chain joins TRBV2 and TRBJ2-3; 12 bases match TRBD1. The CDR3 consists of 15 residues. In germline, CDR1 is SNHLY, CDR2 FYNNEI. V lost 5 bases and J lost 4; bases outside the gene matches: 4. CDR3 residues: CASSWGTGGADTQYF. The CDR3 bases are TGTGCCAGCAGTTGGGGGACAGGGGGCGCAGATACGCAGTATTTT.

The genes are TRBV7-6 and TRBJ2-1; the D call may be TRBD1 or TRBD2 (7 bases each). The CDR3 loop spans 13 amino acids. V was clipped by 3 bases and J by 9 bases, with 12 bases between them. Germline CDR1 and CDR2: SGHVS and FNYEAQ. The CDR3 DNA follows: TGTGCCAGCAGCTTCCAGGGGGGGACTGAGCAGTTCTTC. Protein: CASSFQGGTEQFF.

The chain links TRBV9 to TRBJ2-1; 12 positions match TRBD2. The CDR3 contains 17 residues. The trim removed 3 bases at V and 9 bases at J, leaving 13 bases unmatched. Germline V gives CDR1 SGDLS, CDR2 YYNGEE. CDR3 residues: CASSGLFSSGGAGEQFF. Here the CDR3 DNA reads TGTGCCAGCAGCGGCCTATTCTCTAGCGGGGGGGCTGGTGAGCAGTTCTTC.

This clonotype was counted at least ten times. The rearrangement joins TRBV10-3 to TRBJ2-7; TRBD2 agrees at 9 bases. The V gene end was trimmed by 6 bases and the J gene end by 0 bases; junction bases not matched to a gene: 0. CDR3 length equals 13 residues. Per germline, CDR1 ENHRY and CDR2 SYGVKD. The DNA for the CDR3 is TGTGCCATCAGGACTAGCGGCTCCTACGAGCAGTACTTC. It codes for CAIRTSGSYEQYF.